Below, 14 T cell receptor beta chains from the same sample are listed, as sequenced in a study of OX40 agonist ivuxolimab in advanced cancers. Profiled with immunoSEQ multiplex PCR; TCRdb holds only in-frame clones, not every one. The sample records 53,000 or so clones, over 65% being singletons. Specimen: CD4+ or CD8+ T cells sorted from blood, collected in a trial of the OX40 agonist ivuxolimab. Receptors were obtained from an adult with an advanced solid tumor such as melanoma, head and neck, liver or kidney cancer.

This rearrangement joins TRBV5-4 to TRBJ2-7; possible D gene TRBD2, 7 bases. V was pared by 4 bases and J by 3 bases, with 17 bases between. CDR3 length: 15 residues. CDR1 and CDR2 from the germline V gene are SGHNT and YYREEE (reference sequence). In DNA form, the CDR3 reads TGTGCCAGCAGCCCTAGGGGGGGTGCCGACTACGAGCAGTACTTC. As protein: CASSPRGGADYEQYF.

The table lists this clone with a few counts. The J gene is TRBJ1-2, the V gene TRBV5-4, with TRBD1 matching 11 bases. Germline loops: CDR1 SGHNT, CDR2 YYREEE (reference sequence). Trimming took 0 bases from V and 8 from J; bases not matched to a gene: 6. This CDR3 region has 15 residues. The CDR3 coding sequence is TGTGCCAGCAGCTTGGCAGGGACAGGGGGGAGCGGCTACACCTTC. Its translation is CASSLAGTGGSGYTF.

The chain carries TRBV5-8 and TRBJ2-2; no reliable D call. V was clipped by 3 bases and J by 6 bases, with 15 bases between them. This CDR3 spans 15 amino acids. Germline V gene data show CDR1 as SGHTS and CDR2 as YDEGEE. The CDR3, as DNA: TGTGCCAGCAGCTCCTCCTTGGCCCTCGCCGGGGAGCTGTTTTTT. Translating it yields CASSSSLALAGELFF.

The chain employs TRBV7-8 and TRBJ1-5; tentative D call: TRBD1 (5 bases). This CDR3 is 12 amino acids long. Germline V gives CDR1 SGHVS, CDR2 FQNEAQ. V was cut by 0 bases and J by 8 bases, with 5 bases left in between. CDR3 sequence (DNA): TGTGCCAGCAGCTTAGCAGGGGAGCCCCAGCATTTT. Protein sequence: CASSLAGEPQHF.

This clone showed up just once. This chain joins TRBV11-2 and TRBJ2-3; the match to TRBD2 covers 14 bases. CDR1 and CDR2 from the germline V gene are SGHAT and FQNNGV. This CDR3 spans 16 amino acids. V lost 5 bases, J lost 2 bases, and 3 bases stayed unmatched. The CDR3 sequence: CASSRLAGGTTDTQYF. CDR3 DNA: TGTGCCAGCAGCCGACTAGCGGGAGGGACCACAGATACGCAGTATTTT.

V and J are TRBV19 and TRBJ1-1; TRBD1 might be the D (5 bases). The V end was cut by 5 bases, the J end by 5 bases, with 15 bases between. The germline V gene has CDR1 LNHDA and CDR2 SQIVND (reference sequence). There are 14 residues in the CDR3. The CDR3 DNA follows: TGTGCCAGTAGTGCACAGGCCCGGGGGACTGAAGCTTTCTTT. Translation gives CASSAQARGTEAFF.

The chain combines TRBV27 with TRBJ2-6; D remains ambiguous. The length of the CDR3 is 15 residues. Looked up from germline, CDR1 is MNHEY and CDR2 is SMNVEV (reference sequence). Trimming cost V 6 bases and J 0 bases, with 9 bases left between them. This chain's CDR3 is CASRLTYSGANVLTF. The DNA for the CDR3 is TGTGCCAGCAGGCTGACCTACTCTGGGGCCAACGTCCTGACTTTC.

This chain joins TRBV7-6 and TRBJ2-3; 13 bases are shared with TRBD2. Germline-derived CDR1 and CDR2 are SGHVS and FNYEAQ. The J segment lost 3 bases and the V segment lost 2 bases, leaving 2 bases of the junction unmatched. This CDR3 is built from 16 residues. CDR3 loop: CASSLMTSGRTDTQYF. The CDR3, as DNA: TGTGCCAGCAGCTTAATGACTAGCGGGAGGACAGATACGCAGTATTTT. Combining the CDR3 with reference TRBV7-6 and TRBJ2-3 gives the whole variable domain GAGVSQSPRYKVTKRGQDVALRCDPISGHVSLYWYRQALGQGPEFLTYFNYEAQQDKSGLPNDRFSAERPEGSISTLTIQRTEQRDSAMYRCASSLMTSGRTDTQYFGPGTRLTVL.

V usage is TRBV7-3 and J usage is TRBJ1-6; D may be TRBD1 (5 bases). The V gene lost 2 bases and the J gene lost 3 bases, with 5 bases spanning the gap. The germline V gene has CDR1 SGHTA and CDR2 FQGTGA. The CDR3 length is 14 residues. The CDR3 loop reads CASSLGGYNSPLHF. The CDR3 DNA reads TGTGCCAGCAGCTTAGGGGGCTATAATTCACCCCTCCACTTT.

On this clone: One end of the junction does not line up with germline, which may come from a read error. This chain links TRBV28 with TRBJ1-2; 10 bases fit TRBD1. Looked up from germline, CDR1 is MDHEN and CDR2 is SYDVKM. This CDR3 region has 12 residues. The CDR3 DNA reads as TGTGCCAGCAGTTTGGACAGGGGGGCGAAGGACTTC. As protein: CASSLDRGAKDF.

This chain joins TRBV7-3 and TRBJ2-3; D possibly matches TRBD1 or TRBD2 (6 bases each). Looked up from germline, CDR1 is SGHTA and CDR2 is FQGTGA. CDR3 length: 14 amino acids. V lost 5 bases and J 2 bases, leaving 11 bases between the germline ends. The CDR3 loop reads CASSPGAATDTQYF. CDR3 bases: TGTGCCAGCAGCCCGGGGGCGGCCACAGATACGCAGTATTTT.

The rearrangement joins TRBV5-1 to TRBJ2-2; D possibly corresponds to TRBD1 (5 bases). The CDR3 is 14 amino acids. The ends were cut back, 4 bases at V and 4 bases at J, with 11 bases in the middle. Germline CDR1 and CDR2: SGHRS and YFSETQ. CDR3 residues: CASSGAWATGELFF. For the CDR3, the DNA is TGCGCCAGCAGCGGGGCATGGGCCACCGGGGAGCTGTTTTTT.

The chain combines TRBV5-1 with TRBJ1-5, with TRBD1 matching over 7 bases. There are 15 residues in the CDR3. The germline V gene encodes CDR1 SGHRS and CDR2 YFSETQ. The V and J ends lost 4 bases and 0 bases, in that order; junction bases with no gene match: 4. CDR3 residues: CASSLTGSSNQPQHF. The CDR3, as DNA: TGCGCCAGCAGCCTGACAGGGTCTAGCAATCAGCCCCAGCATTTT.

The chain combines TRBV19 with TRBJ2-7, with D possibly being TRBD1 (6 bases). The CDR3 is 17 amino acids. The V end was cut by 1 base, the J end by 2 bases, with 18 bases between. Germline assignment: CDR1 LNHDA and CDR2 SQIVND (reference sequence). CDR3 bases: TGTGCCAGTAGTATAGGACGCCAACCAGGGGATCCCTACGAGCAGTACTTC. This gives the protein CASSIGRQPGDPYEQYF.